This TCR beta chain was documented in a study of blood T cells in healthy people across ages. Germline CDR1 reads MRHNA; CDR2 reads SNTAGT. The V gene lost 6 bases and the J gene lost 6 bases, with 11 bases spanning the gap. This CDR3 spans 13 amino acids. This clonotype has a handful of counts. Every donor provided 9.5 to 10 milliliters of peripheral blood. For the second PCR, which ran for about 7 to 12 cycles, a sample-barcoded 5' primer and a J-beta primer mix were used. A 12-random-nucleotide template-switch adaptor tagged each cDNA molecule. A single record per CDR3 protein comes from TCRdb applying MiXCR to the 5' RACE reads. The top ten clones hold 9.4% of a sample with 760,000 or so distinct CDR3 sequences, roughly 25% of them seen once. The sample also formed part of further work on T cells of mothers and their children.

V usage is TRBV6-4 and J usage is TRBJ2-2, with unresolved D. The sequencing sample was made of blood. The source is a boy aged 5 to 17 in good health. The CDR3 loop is CASSSSEAGELFF. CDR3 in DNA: TGTGCCAGCAGCTCCTCGGAAGCCGGGGAGCTGTTTTTT.